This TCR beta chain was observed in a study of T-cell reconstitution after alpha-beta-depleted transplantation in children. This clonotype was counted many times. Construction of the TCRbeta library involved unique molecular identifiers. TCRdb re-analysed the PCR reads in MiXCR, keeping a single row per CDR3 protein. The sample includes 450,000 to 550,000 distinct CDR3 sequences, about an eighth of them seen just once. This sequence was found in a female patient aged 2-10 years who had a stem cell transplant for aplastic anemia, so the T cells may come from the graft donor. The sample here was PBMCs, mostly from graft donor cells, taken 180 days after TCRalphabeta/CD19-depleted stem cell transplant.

CDR3 nucleotides: TGTGCCAGCAGTCCCGGGACAGGGAACTACGAGCAGTACTTC. Its protein is CASSPGTGNYEQYF. This chain links TRBV27 with TRBJ2-7; the match to TRBD1 covers 9 bases. This CDR3 comprises 14 residues. In germline, CDR1 is MNHEY, CDR2 SMNVEV (reference sequence). V lost 5 bases and J lost 3; bases outside the gene matches: 5.